This T cell receptor beta chain comes out of a study of cytomegalovirus exposure and HLA in healthy donors. Study background: About 83 million unique TCRs from HLA-typed donors made up an early data release. Study observations and caveats: The Asian-associated ancestry cluster reportedly had fewer N-insertions than the roughly 720-donor mean in a later analysis. HLA alleles were associated with 18,000 or so TCR beta sequences in a later analysis at 0.05 false discovery rate.

CDR1 is SGHTA, CDR2 FQGNSA, per germline. This CDR3 is 16 amino acids long. V lost 1 base and J lost 0, with 11 bases in between. The study ran its PCR with 60 Vbeta and 13 Jbeta primers. As originally analysed: Counted up in a later analysis, unique TCR beta chains came to around 80 million, with around 11 million shared. Profiled with immunoSEQ multiplex PCR; TCRdb holds only in-frame clones, not every one. V, J and clone size derive from that table, while D and trimming were established from the DNA sequence. The sample has around 150,000 clones; approximately 80% are singletons. Of note for this clone: Its antigen remains unknown.

This rearrangement joins TRBV7-2 to TRBJ2-3; maybe TRBD2 (6 bases). This TCR came from a boy aged 2 to 10 in good health and CMV-seronegative. Sequenced input: PBMCs. In nucleotides, the CDR3 is TGTGCCAGCAGCTTAGTGTCCCGGGGGAGCACAGATACGCAGTATTTT. Translation: CASSLVSRGSTDTQYF. Based on the CDR3 plus reference TRBV7-2 and TRBJ2-3, the full variable domain is GAGVSQSPSNKVTEKGKDVELRCDPISGHTALYWYRQSLGQGLEFLIYFQGNSAPDKSGLPSDRFSAERTGGSVSTLTIQRTQQEDSAVYLCASSLVSRGSTDTQYFGPGTRLTVL.